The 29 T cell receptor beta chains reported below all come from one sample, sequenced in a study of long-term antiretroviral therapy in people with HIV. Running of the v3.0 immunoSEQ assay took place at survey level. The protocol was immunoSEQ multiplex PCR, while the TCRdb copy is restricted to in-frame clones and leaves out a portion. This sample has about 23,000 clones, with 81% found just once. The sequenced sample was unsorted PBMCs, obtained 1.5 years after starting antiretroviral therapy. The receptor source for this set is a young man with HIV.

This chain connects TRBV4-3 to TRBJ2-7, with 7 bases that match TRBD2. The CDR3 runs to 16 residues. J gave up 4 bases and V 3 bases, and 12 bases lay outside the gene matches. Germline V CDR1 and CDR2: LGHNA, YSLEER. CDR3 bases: TGCGCCAGCAGCCATGGCGTGGCTAGCGGAGTGTACGAGCAGTACTTC. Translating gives CASSHGVASGVYEQYF.

CDR3 in DNA: TGTGCCAGCAGCTATCATAGCGGGGGCCCCTACGAGCAGTACTTC. Its protein product is CASSYHSGGPYEQYF. The genes are TRBV11-2 and TRBJ2-7, with 9 bases aligning to TRBD2. The germline CDR1 and CDR2 sequences are SGHAT and FQNNGV. The CDR3 spans 15 residues. After removal of 4 bases from V and 2 bases from J, the junction contained 6 bases not matched to a gene.

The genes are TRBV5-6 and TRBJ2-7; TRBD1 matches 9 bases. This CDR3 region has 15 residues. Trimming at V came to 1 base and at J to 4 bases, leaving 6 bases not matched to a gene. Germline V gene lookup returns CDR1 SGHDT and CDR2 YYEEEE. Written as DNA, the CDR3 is TGTGCCAGCAGCTTGTTGGGACAGGGCCCTTACGAGCAGTACTTC. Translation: CASSLLGQGPYEQYF.

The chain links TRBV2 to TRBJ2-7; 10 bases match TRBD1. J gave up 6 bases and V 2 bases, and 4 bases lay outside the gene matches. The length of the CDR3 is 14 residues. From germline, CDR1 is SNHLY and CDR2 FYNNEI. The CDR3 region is CASSERTGGGEQYF. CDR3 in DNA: TGTGCCAGCAGTGAACGGACAGGGGGGGGCGAGCAGTACTTC.

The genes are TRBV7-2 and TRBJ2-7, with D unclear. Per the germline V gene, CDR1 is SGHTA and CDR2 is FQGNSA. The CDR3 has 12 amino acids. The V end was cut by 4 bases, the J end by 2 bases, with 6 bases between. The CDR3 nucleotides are TGTGCCAGCAGCTCCCTTACCTACGAGCAGTACTTC. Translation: CASSSLTYEQYF.

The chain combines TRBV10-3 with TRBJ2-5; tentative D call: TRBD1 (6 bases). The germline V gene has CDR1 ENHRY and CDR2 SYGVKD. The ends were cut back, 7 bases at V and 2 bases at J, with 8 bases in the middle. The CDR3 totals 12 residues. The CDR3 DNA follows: TGTGCCATCAAGGACAGTCAAGAGACCCAGTACTTC. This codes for CAIKDSQETQYF.

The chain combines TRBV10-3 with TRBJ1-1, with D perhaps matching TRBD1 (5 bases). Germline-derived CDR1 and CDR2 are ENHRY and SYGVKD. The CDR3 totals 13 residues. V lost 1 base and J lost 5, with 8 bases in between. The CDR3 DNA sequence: TGTGCCATCAGTGAGTTAAAGGGGACTGAAGCTTTCTTT. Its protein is CAISELKGTEAFF.

The CDR3 is CASRLGNYPNYGYTF. DNA for the CDR3: TGTGCCAGCAGGCTAGGAAACTATCCAAACTATGGCTACACCTTC. V and J are TRBV28 and TRBJ1-2, with D unresolved. CDR1 is MDHEN and CDR2 is SYDVKM in the germline V gene. Trimming took off 6 bases at V and 2 bases at J, with 16 bases between the two ends. The CDR3 is 15 amino acids.

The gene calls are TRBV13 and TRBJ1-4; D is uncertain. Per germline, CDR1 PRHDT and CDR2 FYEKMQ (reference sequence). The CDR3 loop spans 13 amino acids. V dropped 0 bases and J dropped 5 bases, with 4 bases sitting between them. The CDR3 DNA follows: TGTGCCAGCAGCTTAGGACAGAATGAAAAACTGTTTTTT. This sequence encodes CASSLGQNEKLFF.

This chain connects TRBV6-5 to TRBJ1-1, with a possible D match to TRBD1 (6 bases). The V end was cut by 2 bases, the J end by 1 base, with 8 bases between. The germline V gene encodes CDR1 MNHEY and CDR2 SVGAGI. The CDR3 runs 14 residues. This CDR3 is CASSYGQRNTEAFF. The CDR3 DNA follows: TGTGCCAGCAGTTACGGACAGCGGAACACTGAAGCTTTCTTT.

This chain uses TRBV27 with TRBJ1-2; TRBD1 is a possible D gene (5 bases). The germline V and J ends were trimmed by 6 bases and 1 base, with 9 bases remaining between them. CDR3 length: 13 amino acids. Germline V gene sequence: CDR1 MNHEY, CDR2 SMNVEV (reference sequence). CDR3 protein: CASRSQGNYGYTF. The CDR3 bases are TGTGCCAGCAGATCGCAGGGTAACTATGGCTACACCTTC.

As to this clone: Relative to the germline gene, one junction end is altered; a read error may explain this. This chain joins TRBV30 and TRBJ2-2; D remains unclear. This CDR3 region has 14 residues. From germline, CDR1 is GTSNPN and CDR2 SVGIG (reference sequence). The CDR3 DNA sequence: TGTGCCCGGAGTGTCGCGCAATTCACCGGGGAGCTGTTTTTT. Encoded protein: CARSVAQFTGELFF.

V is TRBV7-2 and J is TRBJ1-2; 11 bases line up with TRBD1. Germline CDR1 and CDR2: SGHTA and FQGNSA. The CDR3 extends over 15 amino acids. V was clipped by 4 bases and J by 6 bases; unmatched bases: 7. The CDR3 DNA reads TGTGCCAGCAGCTCCCGGACAGGGGGCTATAATGGCTACACCTTC. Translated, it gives CASSSRTGGYNGYTF.

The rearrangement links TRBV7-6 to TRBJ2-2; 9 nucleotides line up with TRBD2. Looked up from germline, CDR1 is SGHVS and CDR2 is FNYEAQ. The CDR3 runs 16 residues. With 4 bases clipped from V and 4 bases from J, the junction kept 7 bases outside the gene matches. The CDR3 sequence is CASSYGGGEGTGELFF. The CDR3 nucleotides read TGTGCCAGCAGCTACGGCGGGGGGGAAGGCACCGGGGAGCTGTTTTTT.

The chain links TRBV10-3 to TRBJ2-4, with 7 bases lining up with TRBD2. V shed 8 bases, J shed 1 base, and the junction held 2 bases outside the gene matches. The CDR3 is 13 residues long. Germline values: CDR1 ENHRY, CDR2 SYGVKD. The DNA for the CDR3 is TGTGCCATCCGGGGGGAGGCCAAAAACATTCAGTACTTC. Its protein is CAIRGEAKNIQYF.

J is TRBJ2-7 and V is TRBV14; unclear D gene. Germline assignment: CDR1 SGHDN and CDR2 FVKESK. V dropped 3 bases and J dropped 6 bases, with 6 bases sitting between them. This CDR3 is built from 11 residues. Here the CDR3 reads CASSQRFEQYF. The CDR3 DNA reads TGTGCCAGCAGCCAGAGGTTCGAGCAGTACTTC.

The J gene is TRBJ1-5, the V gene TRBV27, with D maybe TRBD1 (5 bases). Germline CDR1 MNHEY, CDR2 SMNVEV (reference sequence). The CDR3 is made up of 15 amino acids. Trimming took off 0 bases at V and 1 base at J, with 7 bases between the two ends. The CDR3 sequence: CASSLSGGSNQPQHF. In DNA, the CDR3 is TGTGCCAGCAGTTTATCTGGGGGGAGCAATCAGCCCCAGCATTTT.

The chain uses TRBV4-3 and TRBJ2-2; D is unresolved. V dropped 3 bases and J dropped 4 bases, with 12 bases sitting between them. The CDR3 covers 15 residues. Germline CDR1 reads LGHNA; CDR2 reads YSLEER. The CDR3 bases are TGCGCCAGCAGCCAGGATAGTGTAGGCACCGGGGAGCTGTTTTTT. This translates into CASSQDSVGTGELFF.

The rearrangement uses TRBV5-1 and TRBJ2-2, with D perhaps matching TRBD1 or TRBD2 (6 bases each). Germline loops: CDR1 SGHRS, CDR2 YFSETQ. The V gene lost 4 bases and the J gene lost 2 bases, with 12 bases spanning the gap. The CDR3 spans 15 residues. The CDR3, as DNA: TGCGCCAGCAGCCCCGGGGGCCTCAACACCGGGGAGCTGTTTTTT. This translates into CASSPGGLNTGELFF.

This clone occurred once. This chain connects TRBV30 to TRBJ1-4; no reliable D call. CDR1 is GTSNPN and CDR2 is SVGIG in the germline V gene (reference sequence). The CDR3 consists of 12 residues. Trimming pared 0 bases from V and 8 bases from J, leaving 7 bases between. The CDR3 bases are TGTGCCTGGAGTGTAGATGGGGAAAAACTGTTTTTT. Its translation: CAWSVDGEKLFF.

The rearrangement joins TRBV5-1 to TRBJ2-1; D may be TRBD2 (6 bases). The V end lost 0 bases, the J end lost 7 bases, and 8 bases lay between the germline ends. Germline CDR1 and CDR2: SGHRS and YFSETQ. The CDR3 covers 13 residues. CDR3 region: CASSLGGVNEQFF. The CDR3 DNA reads TGCGCCAGCAGCTTGGGGGGGGTTAATGAGCAGTTCTTC.

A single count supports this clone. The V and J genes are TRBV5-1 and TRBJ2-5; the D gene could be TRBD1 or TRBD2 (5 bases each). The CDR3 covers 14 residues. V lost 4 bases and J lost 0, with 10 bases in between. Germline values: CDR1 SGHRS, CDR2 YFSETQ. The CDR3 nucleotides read TGCGCCAGCAGCCGGGACGGATACCAAGAGACCCAGTACTTC. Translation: CASSRDGYQETQYF.

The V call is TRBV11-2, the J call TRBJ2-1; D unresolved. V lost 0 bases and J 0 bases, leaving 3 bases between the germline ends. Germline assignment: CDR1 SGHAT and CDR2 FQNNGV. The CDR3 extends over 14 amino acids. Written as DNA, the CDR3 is TGTGCCAGCAGCTTAGATAACTCCTACAATGAGCAGTTCTTC. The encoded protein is CASSLDNSYNEQFF.

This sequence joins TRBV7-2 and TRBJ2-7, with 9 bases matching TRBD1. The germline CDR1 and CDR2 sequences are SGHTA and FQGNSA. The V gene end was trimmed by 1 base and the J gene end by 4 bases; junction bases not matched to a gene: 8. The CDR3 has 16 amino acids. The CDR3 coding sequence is TGTGCCAGCAGCTTAGACCCGCCGGGACAGGGATACGAGCAGTACTTC. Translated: CASSLDPPGQGYEQYF.

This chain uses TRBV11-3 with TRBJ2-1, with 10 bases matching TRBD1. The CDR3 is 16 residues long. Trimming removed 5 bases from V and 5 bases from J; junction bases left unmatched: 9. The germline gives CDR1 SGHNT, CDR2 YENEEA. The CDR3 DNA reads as TGTGCCAGCAGCCTCCCGGGACAGGGGCCAAACAATGAGCAGTTCTTC. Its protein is CASSLPGQGPNNEQFF.

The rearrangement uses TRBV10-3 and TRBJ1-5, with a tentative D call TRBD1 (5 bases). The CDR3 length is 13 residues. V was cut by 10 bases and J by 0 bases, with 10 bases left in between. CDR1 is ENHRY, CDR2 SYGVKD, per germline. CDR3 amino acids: CATRGNSNQPQHF. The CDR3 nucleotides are TGTGCCACCCGGGGGAATAGCAATCAGCCCCAGCATTTT.

CDR3 amino acids: CASSLEGQGARTQYF. In DNA, the CDR3 is TGCGCCAGCAGCTTGGAGGGACAGGGGGCTCGCACGCAGTATTTT. This chain connects TRBV5-1 to TRBJ2-3, with 12 bases identical to TRBD1. V gave up 0 bases and J gave up 9 bases; unmatched junction bases: 5. This CDR3 contains 15 residues. Germline CDR1 SGHRS, CDR2 YFSETQ.

Here the CDR3 reads CAWSWTASEQYF. CDR3 coding DNA: TGTGCCTGGTCCTGGACAGCTTCCGAGCAGTACTTC. V usage is TRBV30 and J usage is TRBJ2-7; the D gene is possibly TRBD1 (6 bases). Germline lookup yields CDR1 GTSNPN and CDR2 SVGIG (reference sequence). The CDR3 is 12 residues long. V lost 5 bases and J lost 6, with 14 bases in between.

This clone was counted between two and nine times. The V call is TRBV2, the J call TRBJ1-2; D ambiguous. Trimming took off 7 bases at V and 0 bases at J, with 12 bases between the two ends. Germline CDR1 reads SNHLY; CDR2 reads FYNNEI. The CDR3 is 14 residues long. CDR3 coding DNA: TGTGCCAGCATCAGAAATCCAGCTAACTATGGCTACACCTTC. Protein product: CASIRNPANYGYTF.